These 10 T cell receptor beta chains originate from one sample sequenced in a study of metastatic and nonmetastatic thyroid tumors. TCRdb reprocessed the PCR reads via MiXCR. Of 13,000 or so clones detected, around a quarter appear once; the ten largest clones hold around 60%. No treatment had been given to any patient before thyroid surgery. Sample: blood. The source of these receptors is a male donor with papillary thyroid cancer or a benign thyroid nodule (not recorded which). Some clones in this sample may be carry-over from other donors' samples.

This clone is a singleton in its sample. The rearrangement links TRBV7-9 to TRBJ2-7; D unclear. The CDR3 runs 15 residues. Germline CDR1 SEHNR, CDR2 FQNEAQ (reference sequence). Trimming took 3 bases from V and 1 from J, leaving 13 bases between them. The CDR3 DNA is TGTGCCAGCAGCTTTTCGATGGGAACGTCCTACGAGCAGTACTTC. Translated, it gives CASSFSMGTSYEQYF.

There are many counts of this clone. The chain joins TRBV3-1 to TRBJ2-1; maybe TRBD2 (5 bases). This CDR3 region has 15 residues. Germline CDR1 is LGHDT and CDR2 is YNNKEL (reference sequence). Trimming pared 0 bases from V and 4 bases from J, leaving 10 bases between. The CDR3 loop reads CASSQDLREYNEQFF. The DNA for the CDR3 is TGTGCCAGCAGCCAAGATCTTAGGGAGTACAATGAGCAGTTCTTC.

CDR3 loop: CASSTTGTGGDEQYF. DNA of the CDR3: TGTGCCAGCAGCACAACCGGGACAGGGGGCGACGAGCAGTACTTC. The V call is TRBV7-6, the J call TRBJ2-7; 12 bases agree with TRBD1. Germline V CDR1 and CDR2: SGHVS, FNYEAQ. Losses at the gene ends were 5 bases for V and 5 bases for J; bases not matched to a gene: 7. The CDR3 spans 15 residues.

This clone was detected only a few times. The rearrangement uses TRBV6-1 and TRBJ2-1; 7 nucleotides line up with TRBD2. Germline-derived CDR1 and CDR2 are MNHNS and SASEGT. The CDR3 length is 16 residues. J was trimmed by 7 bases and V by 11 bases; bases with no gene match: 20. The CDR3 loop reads CACKPGGTYGWNEQFF. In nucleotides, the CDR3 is TGTGCCTGCAAACCCGGGGGGACTTACGGGTGGAATGAGCAGTTCTTC.

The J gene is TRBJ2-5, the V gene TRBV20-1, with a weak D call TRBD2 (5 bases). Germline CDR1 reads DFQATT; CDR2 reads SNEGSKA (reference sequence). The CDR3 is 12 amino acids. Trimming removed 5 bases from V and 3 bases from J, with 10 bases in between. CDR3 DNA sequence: TGCAGTGCTCGGGGATTGGAAGAGACCCAGTACTTC. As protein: CSARGLEETQYF.

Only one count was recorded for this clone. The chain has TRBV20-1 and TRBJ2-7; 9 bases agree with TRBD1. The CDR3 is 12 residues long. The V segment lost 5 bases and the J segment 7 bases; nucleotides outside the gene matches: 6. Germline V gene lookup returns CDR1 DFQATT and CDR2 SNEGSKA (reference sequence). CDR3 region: CSAWDRDFEQYF. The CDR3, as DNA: TGCAGTGCTTGGGACAGGGACTTTGAGCAGTACTTC.

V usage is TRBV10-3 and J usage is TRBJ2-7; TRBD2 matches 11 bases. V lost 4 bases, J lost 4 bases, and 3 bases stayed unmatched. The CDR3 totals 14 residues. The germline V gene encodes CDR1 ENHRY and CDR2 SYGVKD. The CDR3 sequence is CAISGGTSGYEQYF. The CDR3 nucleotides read TGTGCCATCAGTGGGGGGACTAGCGGTTACGAGCAGTACTTC.

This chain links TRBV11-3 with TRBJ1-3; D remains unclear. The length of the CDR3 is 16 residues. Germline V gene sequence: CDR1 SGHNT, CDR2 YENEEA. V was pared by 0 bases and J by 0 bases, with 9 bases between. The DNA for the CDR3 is TGTGCCAGCAGCTTAGAAGCGGAGAGCTCTGGAAACACCATATATTTT. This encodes CASSLEAESSGNTIYF.

As DNA, the CDR3 is TGTGCCAGCAATGTTCTAGCGGGAGGAACCGGGGAGCTGTTTTTT. Its translation is CASNVLAGGTGELFF. This chain connects TRBV6-4 to TRBJ2-2; 11 nucleotides align to TRBD2. The germline CDR1 and CDR2 sequences are MRHNA and SNTAGT. V was pared by 7 bases and J by 5 bases, with 6 bases of the junction left unmatched. This CDR3 is 15 amino acids long.

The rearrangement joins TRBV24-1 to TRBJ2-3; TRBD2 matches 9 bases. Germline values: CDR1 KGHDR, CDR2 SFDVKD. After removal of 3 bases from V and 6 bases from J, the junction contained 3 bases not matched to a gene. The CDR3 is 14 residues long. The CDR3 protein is CATSDRGGVDTQYF. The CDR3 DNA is TGTGCCACCAGTGATCGCGGGGGGGTTGATACGCAGTATTTT.